There are many counts of the clone carrying this TCR beta chain. Its antigen is currently unknown. This specimen comes from a study of CD8 T cells in ankylosing spondylitis. Overall study findings and caveats: Within ankylosing spondylitis blood, a TCR beta motif made up of roughly eight highly homologous variants appeared to be characteristic.

Making use of molecular barcodes, quantitative 5'-RACE generated TCR beta libraries. TCRdb recomputed calls from the 5' RACE reads with MiXCR, one row per CDR3 protein. The sample carries about 160,000 distinct CDR3 sequences, around 19% recorded once. The receptor was derived from a male donor with ankylosing spondylitis or in good health (not recorded which). Sequences were obtained from blood, either unsorted or a sorted T cell fraction (not recorded which).

CDR3 sequence reads: CASSLREPQETQYF. The CDR3 DNA reads TGCGCCAGCAGCTTGAGGGAACCACAAGAGACCCAGTACTTC. The genes are TRBV5-1 and TRBJ2-5; D not resolved. Per germline, CDR1 SGHRS and CDR2 YFSETQ. V gave up 1 base and J gave up 2 bases, with 9 bases separating them. The length of the CDR3 is 14 residues. The full variable domain, completed using reference TRBV5-1 and TRBJ2-5, is KAGVTQTPRYLIKTRGQQVTLSCSPISGHRSVSWYQQTPGQGLQFLFEYFSETQRNKGNFPGRFSGRQFSNSRSEMNVSTLELGDSALYLCASSLREPQETQYFGPGTRLLVL.